What follows are 24 T cell receptor beta chains derived from one specimen sequenced in a study of T-cell reconstitution after alpha-beta-depleted transplantation in children. It was with unique molecular identifiers that the TCRbeta library was prepared. MiXCR was run by TCRdb on the PCR reads, yielding one entry per CDR3 protein. The sample holds under 250,000 distinct CDR3 sequences; 5.5% to 7% are singletons and the top ten take around 5%. This specimen was PBMCs, taken before TCRalphabeta/CD19-depleted stem cell transplant. Every receptor here comes from a boy aged 2 to 10 with acute lymphoblastic leukemia, due to receive a stem cell transplant.

A word on this clonotype: A clone one base away is much larger, so this may be a read error. The rearrangement joins TRBV20-1 to TRBJ2-3, with a weak D call TRBD2 (6 bases). This CDR3 is 13 amino acids long. Germline V CDR1 and CDR2: DFQATT, SNEGSKA (reference sequence). The CDR3 nucleotides are TGCAGTGCTGCCGGGACTTTCACAAATACGCAGTATTTT. Amino acid sequence: CSAAGTFTNTQYF.

This clonotype has a handful of counts. V gene TRBV7-9 combines with J gene TRBJ2-3; no definite D call. Deletions cut 2 bases from V and 0 bases from J, with 6 bases between. The CDR3 loop spans 14 amino acids. Germline CDR1 and CDR2: SEHNR and FQNEAQ (reference sequence). The CDR3 reads CASSLSTSTDTQYF. The CDR3 DNA is TGTGCCAGCAGCTTAAGCACTAGCACAGATACGCAGTATTTT.

The table lists this clonotype with many counts. This sequence joins TRBV9 and TRBJ2-2, with 11 bases matching TRBD2. V lost 2 bases to trimming and J lost 2 bases; unmatched junction nucleotides: 2. The CDR3 has 16 amino acids. CDR1 and CDR2 (germline): SGDLS, YYNGEE. The CDR3 region has the DNA TGTGCCAGCAGCGTGGGACTAGCGGAAAACACCGGGGAGCTGTTTTTT. Translation: CASSVGLAENTGELFF.

This clonotype showed up many times. The chain joins TRBV29-1 to TRBJ1-4; D is possibly TRBD1 (5 bases). Trimming shortened V by 4 bases and J by 5 bases, and 23 bases separated the two germline ends. This CDR3 has 17 residues. The germline V gene has CDR1 SQVTM and CDR2 ANQGSEA. CDR3 nucleotide sequence: TGCAGCGTTGCCGTCGCGAGCTTGGGACCGCAGAATGAAAAACTGTTTTTT. Translated: CSVAVASLGPQNEKLFF.

This clonotype was seen at least ten times. The chain employs TRBV12-3 or TRBV12-4 and TRBJ1-5, with 9 bases fitting TRBD1. The CDR3 runs 17 residues. V gave up 3 bases and J gave up 1 base; unmatched junction bases: 7. This chain's CDR3 is CASSFSTGGMSNQPQHF. CDR3 sequence (DNA): TGTGCCAGCAGTTTCAGTACAGGGGGCATGAGCAATCAGCCCCAGCATTTT.

The rearrangement joins TRBV20-1 to TRBJ2-7, with 11 bases identical to TRBD2. The CDR3 contains 16 residues. Germline V gene sequence: CDR1 DFQATT, CDR2 SNEGSKA (reference sequence). With 1 base clipped from V and 4 bases from J, the junction kept 9 bases outside the gene matches. CDR3 DNA sequence: TGCAGTGCTAGAGCCGCCCCTACTAGCGGGGGTTACGAGCAGTACTTC. This sequence encodes CSARAAPTSGGYEQYF.

Ten or more counts support this clonotype. The chain has TRBV20-1 and TRBJ2-7; 8 bases are a match to TRBD1. The CDR3 covers 12 residues. V shed 3 bases and J 3 bases; nucleotides not matched to a gene: 1. Germline lookup yields CDR1 DFQATT and CDR2 SNEGSKA (reference sequence). CDR3 bases: TGCAGTGCTAGGGACAGGGTCTACGAGCAGTACTTC. It yields the protein CSARDRVYEQYF.

This clonotype was found many times. V usage is TRBV10-3 and J usage is TRBJ2-1; the D gene is possibly TRBD1 (5 bases). CDR1 ENHRY and CDR2 SYGVKD come from the germline V gene. Deletions cut 4 bases from V and 1 base from J, with 8 bases between. The CDR3 loop spans 14 amino acids. The CDR3 nucleotides read TGTGCCATCAGTGTGGGGCCGTCCTACAATGAGCAGTTCTTC. This encodes CAISVGPSYNEQFF.

The genes are TRBV19 and TRBJ2-3; 10 bases agree with TRBD1. Germline CDR1 and CDR2: LNHDA and SQIVND (reference sequence). The CDR3 sequence is 15 residues long. The junction had 2 bases not matched to a gene; V was cut back by 3 bases and J by 2 bases. CDR3 in DNA: TGTGCCAGTAGTATGGGACAGGGGATCACAGATACGCAGTATTTT. As protein: CASSMGQGITDTQYF.

In this sample, this clonotype turned up many times. The chain links TRBV29-1 to TRBJ2-3; D is uncertain. Germline CDR1 and CDR2: SQVTM and ANQGSEA. The V and J ends lost 3 bases and 1 base respectively, with 8 bases between them. The CDR3 has 13 residues. DNA for the CDR3: TGCAGCGTTGATTTTGCCGGCACAGATACGCAGTATTTT. It yields the protein CSVDFAGTDTQYF.

This clonotype came up many times. This chain uses TRBV20-1 with TRBJ2-1; 10 bases line up with TRBD2. Trimming took 2 bases from V and 2 from J; bases not matched to a gene: 3. The CDR3 spans 15 residues. Germline V gene data show CDR1 as DFQATT and CDR2 as SNEGSKA (reference sequence). The CDR3 region has the DNA TGCAGTGCTAGATCTCTAGCGGGAGCCTACAATGAGCAGTTCTTC. It is translated as CSARSLAGAYNEQFF.

This clonotype was recorded a few times. This chain joins TRBV12-5 and TRBJ2-3, with 7 bases identical to TRBD2. Losses at the gene ends were 5 bases for V and 6 bases for J; bases not matched to a gene: 20. The germline gives CDR1 LGHNT, CDR2 FRNRAP. The CDR3 covers 18 residues. The CDR3, as DNA: TGTGCTAGTGGTCGCGGGAGCGGGGCTTTTATCAGGCGGGATACGCAGTATTTT. Translated, it gives CASGRGSGAFIRRDTQYF.

The table lists this clonotype with many counts. This sequence joins TRBV6-2 or TRBV6-3 and TRBJ2-3, with 8 positions matching TRBD2. Trimming at V came to 2 bases and at J to 4 bases, leaving 20 bases not matched to a gene. The germline V gene encodes CDR1 MNHEY and CDR2 SVGEGT. The CDR3 totals 20 residues. The CDR3 nucleotides read TGTGCCAGCAGTTACGGCGAATCCCCTAGCTCGACGGGGGGGGCAGATACGCAGTATTTT. Translated: CASSYGESPSSTGGADTQYF.

This clonotype occurred many times. J is TRBJ2-7 and V is TRBV20-1, with 10 bases matching TRBD2. Trimming at V came to 6 bases and at J to 2 bases, leaving 19 bases not matched to a gene. Germline loops: CDR1 DFQATT, CDR2 SNEGSKA (reference sequence). The CDR3 is 18 amino acids. CDR3 nucleotides: TGCAGTGCCACACCGTCGGTTTTTGGGACTAGCGCAACCTACGAGCAGTACTTC. Translated: CSATPSVFGTSATYEQYF.

On this clonotype itself: This may stem from a read error, because a much larger clone lies one nucleotide away. No conserved phenylalanine or tryptophan ends this CDR3, so it is likely a read error. The rearrangement uses TRBV5-1 and TRBJ1-4; unclear D gene. CDR3 length: 13 amino acids. V was cut by 0 bases and J by 10 bases, with 10 bases left in between. CDR1 is SGHRS and CDR2 is YFSETQ in the germline V gene. In DNA, the CDR3 is TGCGCCAGCAGCTTGGTCCCGGTTGGAAAACTGTTTTCT. It is translated as CASSLVPVGKLFS.

This clonotype appeared many times. This chain's CDR3 is CASSFQGGDYGYTF. CDR3 sequence (DNA): TGTGCCAGCAGTTTCCAGGGAGGCGACTATGGCTACACCTTC. V usage is TRBV12-3 or TRBV12-4 and J usage is TRBJ1-2; D is perhaps TRBD1 (5 bases). The V end was cut by 3 bases, the J end by 3 bases, with 11 bases between. This CDR3 spans 14 amino acids.

This clonotype was detected many times. The chain links TRBV4-2 to TRBJ1-4, with 10 nucleotides matching TRBD1. Germline loops: CDR1 LGHNA, CDR2 YNFKEQ. The CDR3 contains 16 residues. Trimming took 4 bases from V and 6 from J; bases not matched to a gene: 8. The CDR3 is CASSLSSGTGDEKLFF. The DNA of the CDR3 is TGTGCCAGCAGCCTATCCTCCGGGACAGGGGATGAAAAACTGTTTTTT.

This clonotype came up a few times. The gene calls are TRBV6-1 and TRBJ2-3; the D gene is possibly TRBD2 (6 bases). V was pared by 6 bases and J by 3 bases, with 10 bases between. The CDR3 loop spans 13 amino acids. The germline gives CDR1 MNHNS, CDR2 SASEGT. The CDR3 sequence: CASRGTATDTQYF. Written as DNA, the CDR3 is TGTGCCAGCAGAGGGACTGCAACAGATACGCAGTATTTT.

This clonotype has more than one count but fewer than ten. The chain links TRBV11-1 to TRBJ2-1, with 13 bases matching TRBD2. V trimming: 5 bases; J trimming: 1 base; junction bases outside the gene matches: 2. CDR3 length: 16 residues. From germline, CDR1 is SGHAT and CDR2 FQDESV (reference sequence). CDR3 DNA: TGTGCCAGCAGCCGGGGACTAGCGGGGTCCTACAATGAGCAGTTCTTC. Protein sequence: CASSRGLAGSYNEQFF.

This clonotype was observed many times. The CDR3 DNA follows: TGTGCCAGCAGTTACTCGGGTCGACTTGGCGAGAGGAATGAGCAGTTCTTC. It yields the protein CASSYSGRLGERNEQFF. V is TRBV6-5 and J is TRBJ2-1, with D uncertain. V was clipped by 0 bases and J by 7 bases, with 19 bases between them. Germline V gene lookup returns CDR1 MNHEY and CDR2 SVGAGI. The CDR3 is 17 residues long.

The gene calls are TRBV12-3 or TRBV12-4 and TRBJ1-2, with a weak D call TRBD1 (6 bases). The CDR3 contains 14 residues. The germline V and J ends were trimmed by 5 bases and 3 bases, with 13 bases remaining between them. The CDR3 DNA reads as TGTGCCAGCAGTAGAGCCGGACAGTACTATGGCTACACCTTC. It translates to CASSRAGQYYGYTF.

This clonotype was detected many times. For the CDR3, the DNA is TGTGCCAGCAGCTTAGTCTCCGAGCTGAGCTCCTACAATGAGCAGTTCTTC. It is translated as CASSLVSELSSYNEQFF. J is TRBJ2-1 and V is TRBV7-9; no clear D gene. CDR3 length equals 17 residues. The germline V gene has CDR1 SEHNR and CDR2 FQNEAQ (reference sequence). V was pared by 1 base and J by 0 bases, with 13 bases between.

This clonotype was observed many times. The chain links TRBV4-2 to TRBJ1-4; unclear D gene. Per germline, CDR1 LGHNA and CDR2 YNFKEQ. This CDR3 is 18 amino acids long. V was shortened by 7 bases and J by 0 bases, with 21 bases between the two germline ends. For the CDR3, the DNA is TGTGCCAGCACTCTTCAACCTTCGGGGTTTGCAACTAATGAAAAACTGTTTTTT. It codes for CASTLQPSGFATNEKLFF.

In this sample, this clonotype turned up a few times. This rearrangement joins TRBV15 to TRBJ2-3; 7 bases are shared with TRBD2. V lost 4 bases, J lost 4 bases, and 11 bases stayed unmatched. Germline V gene data show CDR1 as LNHNV and CDR2 as YYDKDF (reference sequence). The CDR3 has 16 residues. Written as DNA, the CDR3 is TGTGCCACCAGCACCATTAGGGAGGGCCCGTCAGATACGCAGTATTTT. This codes for CATSTIREGPSDTQYF.